The 5 T cell receptor beta chains in this list originate from one sample, sequenced in a study of response to subunit inactivated influenza vaccine. TCRdb itself ran the RT-PCR reads through MiXCR, one entry per CDR3 protein. Altogether 450,000 to 700,000 distinct CDR3 sequences are present, 14% being singletons, with the ten largest covering 11%. Sequencing used PBMCs from blood, obtained less than 13 days after vaccination. The receptors shown here come from a man aged 50 to 60 who received an inactivated influenza vaccine.

This clonotype showed up just a few times. V gene TRBV12-3 or TRBV12-4 combines with J gene TRBJ1-2; 11 bases line up with TRBD1. The CDR3 loop spans 15 amino acids. V shed 6 bases and J 3 bases; nucleotides not matched to a gene: 6. CDR3 region: CASSPPGQGDYGYTF. CDR3 coding DNA: TGTGCCAGCAGCCCCCCGGGACAGGGGGACTATGGCTACACCTTC.

The chain is built from TRBV28 and TRBJ1-5, with 7 bases lining up with TRBD1. CDR3 length: 13 amino acids. The germline gives CDR1 MDHEN, CDR2 SYDVKM. After removal of 7 bases from V and 7 bases from J, the junction contained 7 bases not matched to a gene. The CDR3 DNA reads as TGTGCCAGCACCCCAGGGGGGTGGCAGCCCCAGCATTTT. Protein sequence: CASTPGGWQPQHF.

The chain links TRBV29-1 to TRBJ2-4; D gene unclear. The CDR3 runs 14 residues. Trimming cost V 6 bases and J 0 bases, with 12 bases left between them. Per the germline V gene, CDR1 is SQVTM and CDR2 is ANQGSEA. The CDR3 DNA is TGCAGCGTGAGGACGGAGCTAGCCAAAAACATTCAGTACTTC. This encodes CSVRTELAKNIQYF. Based on the CDR3 plus reference TRBV29-1 and TRBJ2-4, the full variable domain is SAVISQKPSRDICQRGTSLTIQCQVDSQVTMMFWYRQQPGQSLTLIATANQGSEATYESGFVIDKFPISRPNLTFSTLTVSNMSPEDSSIYLCSVRTELAKNIQYFGAGTRLSVL.

Only a few counts were recorded for this clonotype. The chain has TRBV12-3 or TRBV12-4 and TRBJ2-1; 7 nucleotides line up with TRBD2. The CDR3 extends over 15 amino acids. V shed 10 bases and J 0 bases; nucleotides not matched to a gene: 9. The CDR3 protein is CAIKASGYSYNEQFF. In DNA form, the CDR3 reads TGTGCCATTAAGGCTAGCGGCTACTCCTACAATGAGCAGTTCTTC.

This clonotype appeared a few times. The V and J genes are TRBV19 and TRBJ2-1, with 9 bases lining up with TRBD1. After removal of 4 bases from V and 8 bases from J, the junction contained 9 bases not matched to a gene. CDR1 is LNHDA, CDR2 SQIVND, per germline (reference sequence). This CDR3 is built from 15 residues. The chain's CDR3 is CASSTGQGDGDEQFF. DNA for the CDR3: TGTGCCAGTAGTACGGGACAGGGAGATGGTGATGAGCAGTTCTTC. The variable domain in full, with the rest retrieved from reference TRBV19 and TRBJ2-1, is DGGITQSPKYLFRKEGQNVTLSCEQNLNHDAMYWYRQDPGQGLRLIYYSQIVNDFQKGDIAEGYSVSREKKESFPLTVTSAQKNPTAFYLCASSTGQGDGDEQFFGPGTRLTVL.